Listed here are 23 T cell receptor beta chains from one sample, sequenced in a study of T cell repertoires in cytomegalovirus infection. One entry per CDR3 protein results from TCRdb running MiXCR on the reads. The data contain over 250,000 distinct CDR3 sequences, roughly 26% of them singletons. Sequencing used PBMCs. These receptors all come from a human donor in good health (CMV status not recorded). Some clones in this sample may be carry-over from other donors' samples.

The V call is TRBV29-1, the J call TRBJ2-7, with D possibly TRBD1 on 6 matching bases. CDR3 length: 13 residues. Per germline, CDR1 SQVTM and CDR2 ANQGSEA. V shed 6 bases and J shed 4 bases, with 16 bases lying between them. The CDR3 spells CSVRRDTQYEQYF. As DNA, the CDR3 is TGCAGCGTACGACGGGACACTCAGTACGAGCAGTACTTC.

This clonotype was seen only a few times. V usage is TRBV7-8 and J usage is TRBJ1-1, with D maybe TRBD1 (6 bases). Trimming cost V 1 base and J 0 bases, with 15 bases left between them. The germline gives CDR1 SGHVS, CDR2 FQNEAQ. This CDR3 has 17 residues. The CDR3 loop reads CASSLVPRQGMNTEAFF. As DNA, the CDR3 is TGTGCCAGCAGCTTAGTCCCGCGGCAGGGGATGAACACTGAAGCTTTCTTT.

The table lists this clonotype with a few counts. The gene calls are TRBV29-1 and TRBJ2-5, with 8 bases fitting TRBD1. Germline CDR1 is SQVTM and CDR2 is ANQGSEA. V was clipped by 6 bases and J by 4 bases; unmatched bases: 10. CDR3 size: 14 residues. The CDR3, as DNA: TGCAGCGTCCCCGTGGCAGGGGGCTCAGAGACCCAGTACTTC. Translation: CSVPVAGGSETQYF.

The chain couples TRBV7-9 to TRBJ2-5, with D perhaps matching TRBD1 or TRBD2 (5 bases each). The germline CDR1 and CDR2 sequences are SEHNR and FQNEAQ (reference sequence). The CDR3 covers 14 residues. Trimming left V 5 bases short and J 3 bases short, with 13 bases between. For the CDR3, the DNA is TGTGCCAGCAGCGCCAGGGACGGCAAAGAGACCCAGTACTTC. This codes for CASSARDGKETQYF.

This clonotype was detected a few times. V is TRBV5-1 and J is TRBJ2-1; 8 bases are a match to TRBD1. V was clipped by 4 bases and J by 5 bases; unmatched bases: 11. Germline V gives CDR1 SGHRS, CDR2 YFSETQ. This CDR3 is 16 amino acids long. The CDR3 here is CASSPRTGSPDNEQFF. The CDR3 nucleotides read TGCGCCAGCAGCCCCAGGACAGGGTCCCCTGACAATGAGCAGTTCTTC.

The V and J genes are TRBV15 and TRBJ2-2; D possibly corresponds to TRBD1 (8 bases). This CDR3 is built from 15 residues. Germline V CDR1 and CDR2: LNHNV, YYDKDF (reference sequence). V lost 7 bases to trimming and J lost 6 bases, with 18 bases between them. The CDR3, as DNA: TGTGCCACCAAAAAGGACAGGGCGGGGGCCGGGGAGCTGTTTTTT. This translates into CATKKDRAGAGELFF. The whole variable domain, filled in from reference TRBV15 and TRBJ2-2, reads DAMVIQNPRYQVTQFGKPVTLSCSQTLNHNVMYWYQQKSSQAPKLLFHYYDKDFNNEADTPDNFQSRRPNTSFCFLDIRSPGLGDTAMYLCATKKDRAGAGELFFGEGSRLTVL.

This chain uses TRBV10-3 with TRBJ1-1, with 9 bases matching TRBD1. Trimming took 4 bases from V and 4 from J; bases not matched to a gene: 10. The germline CDR1 and CDR2 sequences are ENHRY and SYGVKD. The CDR3 consists of 16 residues. In nucleotides, the CDR3 is TGTGCCATCAGTGGGATACTAGGACAGGGGAGCACTGAAGCTTTCTTT. It codes for CAISGILGQGSTEAFF.

This clonotype was counted ten times or more. The CDR3 protein is CASSVGAGLSTEAFF. CDR3 sequence (DNA): TGTGCCAGCAGTGTGGGCGCAGGTCTTTCCACTGAAGCTTTCTTT. The V and J genes are TRBV6-1 and TRBJ1-1, with D unclear. This CDR3 has 15 amino acids. The V gene's germline CDR1 is MNHNS and CDR2 SASEGT. With 4 bases removed from V and 4 bases from J, the gap between germline ends came to 16 bases.

This clonotype appeared many times. This chain links TRBV7-3 with TRBJ2-1; D ambiguous. V was shortened by 3 bases and J by 7 bases, with 10 bases between the two germline ends. This CDR3 region has 13 residues. Germline V gene lookup returns CDR1 SGHTA and CDR2 FQGTGA. The CDR3: CASSLGIINEQFF. The CDR3 DNA sequence: TGTGCCAGCAGCTTGGGTATAATAAATGAGCAGTTCTTC.

This clonotype came up many times. The genes are TRBV7-2 and TRBJ2-1; 11 bases are shared with TRBD2. CDR1 and CDR2 (germline): SGHTA, FQGNSA. This CDR3 has 13 residues. The trim removed 5 bases at V and 9 bases at J, leaving 3 bases unmatched. Here the CDR3 reads CASSQGTSGEQFF. The CDR3 DNA is TGTGCCAGCAGCCAAGGGACTAGCGGTGAGCAGTTCTTC.

The V and J genes are TRBV10-1 and TRBJ2-3; the D gene is possibly TRBD1 (5 bases). Germline V gives CDR1 WNHNN, CDR2 SYGVQD (reference sequence). The CDR3 contains 14 residues. Trimming took 6 bases from V and 4 from J, leaving 14 bases between them. CDR3 region: CASSLSRVPDTQYF. DNA of the CDR3: TGCGCCAGCAGCCTTAGCAGGGTCCCAGATACGCAGTATTTT.

The chain uses TRBV28 and TRBJ1-5, with 8 positions matching TRBD1. The CDR3 has 16 amino acids. V trimming: 6 bases; J trimming: 3 bases; junction bases outside the gene matches: 10. CDR1 is MDHEN and CDR2 is SYDVKM in the germline V gene. The CDR3 loop is CASRGWTGSSNQPQHF. The CDR3 DNA reads TGTGCCAGCAGGGGTTGGACAGGGTCCTCCAATCAGCCCCAGCATTTT.

This chain links TRBV20-1 with TRBJ1-6; D possibly corresponds to TRBD1 (6 bases). Trimming shortened V by 2 bases and J by 5 bases, and 10 bases separated the two germline ends. Germline V CDR1 and CDR2: DFQATT, SNEGSKA (reference sequence). The CDR3 has 14 residues. DNA of the CDR3: TGCAGTGCTAGACTGGACAGTAATAATTCACCCCTCCACTTT. Its protein is CSARLDSNNSPLHF.

The chain recombines TRBV20-1 with TRBJ2-5; 8 bases align to TRBD2. Looked up from germline, CDR1 is DFQATT and CDR2 is SNEGSKA (reference sequence). The CDR3 is 15 residues long. The trim removed 4 bases at V and 4 bases at J, leaving 11 bases unmatched. CDR3 sequence reads: CSAMDSGGVRETQYF. The CDR3 coding sequence is TGCAGTGCTATGGACAGCGGGGGAGTTCGAGAGACCCAGTACTTC.

This clonotype was recorded a few times. The CDR3 region is CASSLTANNSPLHF. The CDR3 DNA sequence: TGTGCCAGCAGCTTAACGGCAAATAATTCACCCCTCCACTTT. V is TRBV7-3 and J is TRBJ1-6; D call uncertain. V gave up 0 bases and J gave up 5 bases, with 5 bases separating them. This CDR3 is built from 14 residues. Germline V lookup: CDR1 SGHTA, CDR2 FQGTGA.

The rearrangement joins TRBV15 to TRBJ2-7; possible D gene TRBD2, 5 bases. CDR1 is LNHNV, CDR2 YYDKDF, per germline (reference sequence). Trimming shortened V by 1 base and J by 5 bases, and 12 bases separated the two germline ends. This CDR3 region has 14 residues. As DNA, the CDR3 is TGTGCCACCAGCAGAGCTAGCCGTCGGCACGAGCAGTACTTC. Protein product: CATSRASRRHEQYF.

This clonotype has just a few counts. The chain employs TRBV28 and TRBJ2-7; D is unresolved. CDR1 and CDR2 (germline): MDHEN, SYDVKM. Trimming stripped 7 bases from V and 0 bases from J, with 7 bases between. The CDR3 sequence is 12 residues long. The CDR3 coding sequence is TGTGCCAGCAAAAAAGGCTCCTACGAGCAGTACTTC. Residues: CASKKGSYEQYF.

This clonotype has a count of ten or more. This chain links TRBV7-2 with TRBJ2-1, with 8 bases fitting TRBD1. Losses at the gene ends were 8 bases for V and 3 bases for J; bases not matched to a gene: 6. Germline-derived CDR1 and CDR2 are SGHTA and FQGNSA. The CDR3 covers 14 residues. The CDR3 is CASGKDRGYNEQFF. The CDR3 DNA reads TGTGCCAGCGGAAAAGACAGGGGCTACAATGAGCAGTTCTTC. Full variable domain (remainder filled in from reference TRBV7-2 and TRBJ2-1): GAGVSQSPSNKVTEKGKDVELRCDPISGHTALYWYRQSLGQGLEFLIYFQGNSAPDKSGLPSDRFSAERTGGSVSTLTIQRTQQEDSAVYLCASGKDRGYNEQFFGPGTRLTVL.

This clonotype occurred many times. The genes are TRBV7-2 and TRBJ1-4; 9 nucleotides match TRBD1. This CDR3 has 15 residues. V shed 4 bases and J 10 bases; nucleotides not matched to a gene: 10. CDR1 is SGHTA, CDR2 FQGNSA, per germline. The CDR3 sequence is CASSSTTGGGGKLFF. CDR3 DNA: TGTGCCAGCAGCTCCACTACAGGGGGCGGCGGAAAACTGTTTTTT.

As concerns this clonotype: Possible read error: a much larger clone is one base away. This sequence joins TRBV7-2 and TRBJ1-5; perhaps TRBD1 as D (5 bases). The CDR3 consists of 15 residues. The germline V gene has CDR1 SGHTA and CDR2 FQGNSA. DNA for the CDR3: TGTGCCAGCAGCAACCAACGGGGGGTAAATCAGCCCCGGCATTTT. Translation: CASSNQRGVNQPRHF.

The V and J genes are TRBV10-3 and TRBJ1-1, with TRBD1 matching 9 bases. Trimming at V came to 7 bases and at J to 4 bases, leaving 4 bases not matched to a gene. The length of the CDR3 is 13 residues. CDR1 ENHRY and CDR2 SYGVKD come from the germline V gene. CDR3 nucleotides: TGTGCCATCATAGCGGGACAGGGCACTGAAGCTTTCTTT. Translated, it gives CAIIAGQGTEAFF.

This clonotype was seen more than once but under ten times. CDR3 nucleotides: TGTGCCAGCAGTTTTACTAGCGCCACCGGGGAGCTGTTTTTT. The encoded protein is CASSFTSATGELFF. This chain uses TRBV12-3 or TRBV12-4 with TRBJ2-2; 7 nucleotides match TRBD2. Losses at the gene ends were 3 bases for V and 4 bases for J; bases not matched to a gene: 2. CDR3 size: 14 residues.

The chain links TRBV7-2 to TRBJ1-2; D uncertain. This CDR3 is built from 14 residues. V lost 7 bases and J lost 8, with 20 bases in between. CDR1 is SGHTA and CDR2 is FQGNSA in the germline V gene. CDR3 region: CASTISWGGVGYTF. Here the CDR3 DNA reads TGTGCCAGCACCATATCTTGGGGTGGTGTGGGCTACACCTTC. Full variable domain (rest looked up from reference TRBV7-2 and TRBJ1-2): GAGVSQSPSNKVTEKGKDVELRCDPISGHTALYWYRQSLGQGLEFLIYFQGNSAPDKSGLPSDRFSAERTGGSVSTLTIQRTQQEDSAVYLCASTISWGGVGYTFGSGTRLTVV.